Each of the 18 T cell receptor beta chains below was sequenced from the same sample in a study of technical replicates of blood from a handful of donors. Using immunoSEQ multiplex PCR, the repertoire was profiled, and TCRdb retains in-frame clones only, with some absent. The table shows more than 10,000 clones, with approximately 86% occurring only once. Sequences were obtained from PBMCs. The receptors here all came from a human donor in good health.

V and J are TRBV19 and TRBJ2-5; D remains ambiguous. CDR3 size: 15 residues. Germline CDR1 and CDR2: LNHDA and SQIVND (reference sequence). Trimming removed 1 base at V and 2 bases at J, with 11 bases between. DNA of the CDR3: TGTGCCAGTAGTATAGGCCAGACACCTCAAGAGACCCAGTACTTC. Translated, it gives CASSIGQTPQETQYF.

This clone was counted a single time. The V gene is TRBV6-6, the J gene TRBJ1-5, with TRBD1 as a possible D gene (5 bases). Trimming stripped 0 bases from V and 2 bases from J, with 11 bases between. The CDR3 has 16 residues. Germline lookup yields CDR1 MNHNY and CDR2 SVGAGI (reference sequence). For the CDR3, the DNA is TGTGCCAGCAGTTACTCCGGGGGTGAGGGCAATCAGCCCCAGCATTTT. As protein: CASSYSGGEGNQPQHF.

This clone was recorded once. CDR3 DNA sequence: TGTGCCAGCAGCTGGGCAGGGAATCAGCCCCAGCATTTT. The encoded protein is CASSWAGNQPQHF. This chain joins TRBV7-9 and TRBJ1-5; D possibly corresponds to TRBD1 (5 bases). The CDR3 is made up of 13 amino acids. Looked up from germline, CDR1 is SEHNR and CDR2 is FQNEAQ (reference sequence). V was clipped by 4 bases and J by 4 bases, with 8 bases between them.

In its sample, this clone was seen a few times. The junction departs from germline at one end; a sequencing error may be responsible. The chain carries TRBV6-1 and TRBJ2-1; 14 nucleotides align to TRBD2. Germline V CDR1 and CDR2: MNHNS, SASEGT. This CDR3 has 17 amino acids. The CDR3: CASREEGLAGGYNEQFF. The CDR3 DNA sequence: TGTGCCAGCAGAGAAGAAGGACTAGCGGGAGGTTACAATGAGCAGTTCTTC.

The chain has TRBV2 and TRBJ2-5; D is perhaps TRBD1 (5 bases). The CDR3 is 15 amino acids. Germline loops: CDR1 SNHLY, CDR2 FYNNEI. V shed 6 bases and J shed 0 bases, with 14 bases lying between them. This CDR3 is CASRVDSLNQETQYF. In DNA, the CDR3 is TGTGCCAGCAGGGTAGACAGCCTAAACCAAGAGACCCAGTACTTC.

The rearrangement links TRBV30 to TRBJ2-1; TRBD2 matches at 8 bases. Germline V lookup: CDR1 GTSNPN, CDR2 SVGIG (reference sequence). This CDR3 has 16 residues. The V segment lost 2 bases and the J segment 2 bases; nucleotides outside the gene matches: 8. The chain's CDR3 is CAWSRELAEAYNEQFF. The CDR3 DNA sequence: TGTGCCTGGAGTAGAGAACTAGCGGAGGCCTACAATGAGCAGTTCTTC.

The chain links TRBV2 to TRBJ2-2; TRBD2 matches 11 bases. Germline loops: CDR1 SNHLY, CDR2 FYNNEI. The CDR3 length is 14 residues. V lost 6 bases, J lost 7 bases, and 4 bases stayed unmatched. The chain's CDR3 is CASRGTSGSGELFF. The DNA of the CDR3 is TGTGCCAGCAGAGGGACTAGCGGAAGCGGGGAGCTGTTTTTT.

The chain uses TRBV18 and TRBJ2-1, with 14 bases matching TRBD2. Trimming removed 6 bases from V and 0 bases from J; junction bases left unmatched: 7. The CDR3 length is 18 residues. CDR1 KGHSH and CDR2 LQKENI come from the germline V gene. CDR3 nucleotides: TGTGCCAGCTCGCTTGGACTAGCGGGAGGTAGCTCCTACAATGAGCAGTTCTTC. Protein sequence: CASSLGLAGGSSYNEQFF.

The chain joins TRBV28 to TRBJ2-2, with TRBD1 matching 9 bases. Trimming cost V 2 bases and J 5 bases; bases outside gene matches: 6. The CDR3 runs 16 residues. Germline V gene lookup returns CDR1 MDHEN and CDR2 SYDVKM. The CDR3 bases are TGTGCCAGCAGTTTACCCGGGACAGGGCGAACCGGGGAGCTGTTTTTT. Translating it yields CASSLPGTGRTGELFF.

This clone turned up a few times. The chain uses TRBV19 and TRBJ2-1; TRBD2 aligns across 9 bases. There are 14 residues in the CDR3. In germline, CDR1 is LNHDA, CDR2 SQIVND (reference sequence). Losses at the gene ends were 3 bases for V and 6 bases for J; bases not matched to a gene: 3. CDR3 bases: TGTGCCAGTAGTATTGTTAGCGGGAGCAATGAGCAGTTCTTC. It codes for CASSIVSGSNEQFF.

The rearrangement uses TRBV5-4 and TRBJ2-5; 9 bases line up with TRBD2. The germline V gene has CDR1 SGHNT and CDR2 YYREEE (reference sequence). After removal of 4 bases from V and 2 bases from J, the junction contained 6 bases not matched to a gene. This CDR3 region has 15 residues. The CDR3 DNA is TGTGCCAGCAGCCCTAAGCTAGCGGGACAAGAGACCCAGTACTTC. The encoded protein is CASSPKLAGQETQYF.

This chain connects TRBV6-5 to TRBJ2-2; 11 bases are shared with TRBD2. Losses at the gene ends were 5 bases for V and 4 bases for J; bases not matched to a gene: 3. The germline V gene has CDR1 MNHEY and CDR2 SVGAGI. This CDR3 is built from 15 residues. The DNA of the CDR3 is TGTGCCAGCAGTACTAGCGGGAGAATCACCGGGGAGCTGTTTTTT. Its translation is CASSTSGRITGELFF.

The gene calls are TRBV7-9 and TRBJ1-4, with TRBD1 matching 8 bases. The CDR3 loop spans 16 amino acids. J gave up 3 bases and V 5 bases, and 8 bases lay outside the gene matches. CDR1 is SEHNR, CDR2 FQNEAQ, per germline (reference sequence). CDR3 in DNA: TGTGCCAGCAGCAATGGACAGGGTCGAGCTAATGAAAAACTGTTTTTT. Its translation: CASSNGQGRANEKLFF.

J is TRBJ2-7 and V is TRBV28, with a tentative D call TRBD2 (6 bases). V was pared by 2 bases and J by 8 bases, with 16 bases between. CDR1 is MDHEN, CDR2 SYDVKM, per germline. The CDR3 is 14 residues long. The CDR3 sequence: CASSLDPGTQKQYF. CDR3 in DNA: TGTGCCAGCAGTTTAGACCCCGGGACTCAGAAGCAGTACTTC.

The sample holds one count of this clone. The chain has TRBV27 and TRBJ2-1, with 9 bases identical to TRBD2. After removal of 7 bases from V and 0 bases from J, the junction contained 7 bases not matched to a gene. CDR3 length: 16 residues. The germline V gene encodes CDR1 MNHEY and CDR2 SMNVEV (reference sequence). CDR3 loop: CASIPEAGGSYNEQFF. The CDR3 DNA reads TGTGCCAGCATCCCCGAAGCGGGGGGCTCCTACAATGAGCAGTTCTTC.

The V gene is TRBV28, the J gene TRBJ2-2, with TRBD2 matching 12 bases. Germline V gene sequence: CDR1 MDHEN, CDR2 SYDVKM. This CDR3 spans 17 amino acids. V was pared by 0 bases and J by 2 bases, with 1 base of the junction left unmatched. In nucleotides, the CDR3 is TGTGCCAGCAGTTTATGGACTAGCGGGAGTAACACCGGGGAGCTGTTTTTT. It is translated as CASSLWTSGSNTGELFF.

The rearrangement links TRBV5-1 to TRBJ1-1; 7 bases are shared with TRBD1. This CDR3 contains 16 residues. V lost 5 bases and J lost 3; bases outside the gene matches: 13. Germline CDR1 reads SGHRS; CDR2 reads YFSETQ. Here the CDR3 reads CASSSTGQGTYTEAFF. The CDR3 nucleotides read TGCGCCAGCAGTTCGACAGGGCAGGGGACCTACACTGAAGCTTTCTTT.

V and J are TRBV11-3 and TRBJ2-6; 7 bases are a match to TRBD2. The CDR3 contains 15 residues. Germline loops: CDR1 SGHNT, CDR2 YENEEA. V lost 5 bases to trimming and J lost 3 bases; unmatched junction nucleotides: 4. The CDR3 protein is CASSQSGNGANVLTF. The CDR3 bases are TGTGCCAGCAGCCAGAGCGGGAATGGGGCCAACGTCCTGACTTTC.